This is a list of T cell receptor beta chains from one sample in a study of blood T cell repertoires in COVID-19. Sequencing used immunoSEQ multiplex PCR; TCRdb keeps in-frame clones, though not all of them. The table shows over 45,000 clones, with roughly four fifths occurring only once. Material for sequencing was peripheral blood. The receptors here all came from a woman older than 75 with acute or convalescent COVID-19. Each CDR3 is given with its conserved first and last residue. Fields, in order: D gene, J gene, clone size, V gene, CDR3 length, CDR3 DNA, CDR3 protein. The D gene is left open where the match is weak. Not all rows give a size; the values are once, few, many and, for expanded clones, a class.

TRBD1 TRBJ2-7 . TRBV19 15 TGTGCCAGTAGTACCCTCCTGGGACAGGGCGGCGAGCAGTACTTC CASSTLLGQGGEQYF
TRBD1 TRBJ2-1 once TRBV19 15 TGTGCCAGTAGCCATGGACAGGGAACATACAATGAGCAGTTCTTC CASSHGQGTYNEQFF
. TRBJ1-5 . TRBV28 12 TGTGCCAGCAGCCAAAGCAATCAGCCCCAGCATTTT CASSQSNQPQHF
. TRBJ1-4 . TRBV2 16 TGTGCCAGCAGCTTGGGGGCCCAGGGGACTAATGAAAAACTGTTTTTT CASSLGAQGTNEKLFF
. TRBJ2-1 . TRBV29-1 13 TGCAGCGGTAGCCGTAGCTCCTACAATGAGCAGTTCTTC CSGSRSSYNEQFF
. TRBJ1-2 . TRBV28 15 TGTGCCAGCAGTTCTCCCCGAGGTGTCGACTATGGCTACACCTTC CASSSPRGVDYGYTF
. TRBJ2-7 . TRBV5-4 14 TGTGCCAGCAGCCCGGACAGAAGAGACTACGAGCAGTACTTC CASSPDRRDYEQYF
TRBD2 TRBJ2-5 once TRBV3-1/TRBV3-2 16 TGTGCCAGCAGCCAAGGTAGCGGGAGGGCCGGAGAGACCCAGTACTTC CASSQGSGRAGETQYF
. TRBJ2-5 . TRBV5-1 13 TGCGCCAGCAGCTTCAGGGATCAAGAGACCCAGTACTTC CASSFRDQETQYF
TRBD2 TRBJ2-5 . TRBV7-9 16 TGTGCCAGCAGCTTAGGAGAGCGGGAGTTACAAGAGACCCAGTACTTC CASSLGERELQETQYF
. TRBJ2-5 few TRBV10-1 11 TGCGCCACCGGTCAGGGGGAGACCCAGTACTTC CATGQGETQYF
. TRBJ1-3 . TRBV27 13 TGTGCCAGCAGTTTCGACCCGAGAGGCACCATATATTTT CASSFDPRGTIYF
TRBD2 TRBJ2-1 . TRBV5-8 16 TGTGCCAGCATCTTTAGCGGGCTAAGCTCCTACAATGAGCAGTTCTTC CASIFSGLSSYNEQFF
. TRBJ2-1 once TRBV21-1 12 TGTGCCAGCAGCGGAGGTTCCAATGAGCAGTTCTTC CASSGGSNEQFF
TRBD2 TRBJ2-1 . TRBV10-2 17 TGCGCCAGCAGTGACTGGACTAGCGGGAGAAGGAGCAATGAGCAGTTCTTC CASSDWTSGRRSNEQFF
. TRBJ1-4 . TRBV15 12 TGTGCCACCAGCAGCAGAGGTGAAAAACTGTTTTTT CATSSRGEKLFF
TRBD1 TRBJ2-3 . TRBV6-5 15 TGTGCCAGCAGTTTGACAGGGGCTTTCACAGATACGCAGTATTTT CASSLTGAFTDTQYF
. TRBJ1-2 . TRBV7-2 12 TGTGCCAGCAGCTTAGACGGCTATGGCTACACCTTC CASSLDGYGYTF
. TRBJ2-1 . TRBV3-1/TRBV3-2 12 TGTGCCAGCAGCCAAGTTCTAGGTGAGCAGTTCTTC CASSQVLGEQFF
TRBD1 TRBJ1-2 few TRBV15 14 TGTGCCACCAGCAGGGAGACAGGGGACTATGGCTACACCTTC CATSRETGDYGYTF
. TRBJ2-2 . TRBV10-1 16 TGCGCCAGCAGTGATGTCGGGGAAGAAGGTACCGGGGAGCTGTTTTTT CASSDVGEEGTGELFF
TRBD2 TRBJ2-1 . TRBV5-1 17 TGCGCCAGCAGCCTCGGGACTAGCGGGGGCCCCCGGAATGAGCAGTTCTTC CASSLGTSGGPRNEQFF
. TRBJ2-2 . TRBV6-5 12 TGTGCCAGCAGCAAGAACACCGGGGAGCTGTTTTTT CASSKNTGELFF
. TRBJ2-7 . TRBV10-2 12 TGCGCCAGCAAGGGCAGGGGCTACGAGCAGTACTTC CASKGRGYEQYF
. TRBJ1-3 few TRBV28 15 TGTGCCAGCAGCCCCCCTGGCCCCTCTGGAAACACCATATATTTT CASSPPGPSGNTIYF
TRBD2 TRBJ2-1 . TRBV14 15 TGTGCCAGCAGCCCCGGGACTAGCGGGAGTAGGGAGCAGTTCTTC CASSPGTSGSREQFF